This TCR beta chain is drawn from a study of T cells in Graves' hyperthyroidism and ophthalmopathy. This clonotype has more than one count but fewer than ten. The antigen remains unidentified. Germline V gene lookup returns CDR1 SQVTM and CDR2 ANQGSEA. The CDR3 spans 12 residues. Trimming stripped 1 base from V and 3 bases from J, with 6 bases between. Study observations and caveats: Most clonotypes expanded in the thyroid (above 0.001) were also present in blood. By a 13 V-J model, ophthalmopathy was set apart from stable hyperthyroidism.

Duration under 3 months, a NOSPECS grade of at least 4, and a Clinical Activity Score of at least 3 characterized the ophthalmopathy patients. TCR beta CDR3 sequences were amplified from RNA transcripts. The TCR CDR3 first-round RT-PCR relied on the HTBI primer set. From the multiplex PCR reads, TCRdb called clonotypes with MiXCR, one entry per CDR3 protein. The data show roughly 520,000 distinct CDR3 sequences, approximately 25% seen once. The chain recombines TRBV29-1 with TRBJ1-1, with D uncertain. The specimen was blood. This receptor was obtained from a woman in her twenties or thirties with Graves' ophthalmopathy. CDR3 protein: CSVEGSYTEAFF. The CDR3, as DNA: TGCAGCGTTGAAGGCAGCTACACTGAAGCTTTCTTT.